The 8 T cell receptor beta chains presented below share a single source sample, sequenced in a study of shared clonotypes between healthy human individuals. TCRdb's copy holds only in-frame clones and misses some; the assay was immunoSEQ multiplex PCR. Among around 1.4 million clones listed, approximately 98.5% were seen once. The specimen sequenced was naive CD4+ T cells sorted from blood. Noted subset: CD45RA+ positively selected. All receptors come from a man younger than 45 in good health.

The J gene is TRBJ2-3, the V gene TRBV7-9; 9 bases map to TRBD1. With 4 bases clipped from V and 6 bases from J, the junction kept 5 bases outside the gene matches. Germline V CDR1 and CDR2: SEHNR, FQNEAQ (reference sequence). There are 14 residues in the CDR3. CDR3 DNA: TGTGCCAGCAGCTCTACAGGGGGCGCGGATACGCAGTATTTT. Residues: CASSSTGGADTQYF.

The chain combines TRBV7-9 with TRBJ1-1; D is undetermined. Trimming pared 4 bases from V and 4 bases from J, leaving 19 bases between. CDR1 is SEHNR and CDR2 is FQNEAQ in the germline V gene (reference sequence). The CDR3 loop spans 16 amino acids. CDR3 region: CASSSRGGRAATEAFF. In nucleotides, the CDR3 is TGTGCCAGCAGCTCCCGGGGAGGGAGGGCCGCCACTGAAGCTTTCTTT.

Details on this clone: The DNA is left out, because the CDR3 cannot be placed on it with certainty; the CDR3 is given as TCRdb lists it. The J gene is TRBJ1-4, the V gene TRBV21-1; TRBD1, as called in the table, went unchecked against the DNA. TRBV21-1 is assigned pseudogene status. The CDR3 length is 15 residues, termini included. The CDR3 reads CASSKVAGGIEKLFF.

The V and J genes are TRBV5-1 and TRBJ2-7; D remains unclear. This CDR3 is 14 amino acids long. V lost 0 bases and J lost 7, with 14 bases in between. The germline V gene encodes CDR1 SGHRS and CDR2 YFSETQ. DNA of the CDR3: TGCGCCAGCAGCTTGGGCCCCCCCGCGAGGGAGCAGTACTTC. Its protein product is CASSLGPPAREQYF.

Note on this clone: The sample contains more than one DNA sequence encoding this CDR3. This rearrangement joins TRBV30 to TRBJ2-3; no clear D gene. The V end was cut by 0 bases, the J end by 6 bases, with 4 bases between. Germline V gives CDR1 GTSNPN, CDR2 SVGIG (reference sequence). CDR3 length: 11 amino acids. CDR3 coding DNA: TGTGCCTGGAGTGTACTTGATACGCAGTATTTT. The encoded protein is CAWSVLDTQYF. The entire variable domain, with the rest obtained from reference TRBV30 and TRBJ2-3, is as follows: SQTIHQWPATLVQPVGSPLSLECTVEGTSNPNLYWYRQAAGRGLQLLFYSVGIGQISSEVPQNLSASRPQDRQFILSSKKLLLSDSGFYLCAWSVLDTQYFGPGTRLTVL.

In this sample, this clone turned up once. This rearrangement joins TRBV7-2 to TRBJ2-7, with TRBD1 as a possible D gene (6 bases). Germline assignment: CDR1 SGHTA and CDR2 FQGNSA. V lost 5 bases, J lost 6 bases, and 17 bases lay in between. CDR3 length: 14 amino acids. The CDR3 DNA is TGTGCCAGCAGCGCAGCCACAGGGCTGGGCGAGCAGTACTTC. Residues: CASSAATGLGEQYF.

The chain couples TRBV29-1 to TRBJ2-7, with D uncertain. The CDR3 covers 14 residues. Trimming removed 2 bases at V and 2 bases at J, with 13 bases between. In germline, CDR1 is SQVTM, CDR2 ANQGSEA. The CDR3 reads CSVELLGKTYEQYF. The CDR3 DNA reads as TGCAGCGTTGAATTACTGGGTAAAACCTACGAGCAGTACTTC.

The chain uses TRBV19 and TRBJ2-7, with 12 bases fitting TRBD2. Germline CDR1 LNHDA, CDR2 SQIVND (reference sequence). With 4 bases clipped from V and 3 bases from J, the junction kept 1 base outside the gene matches. This CDR3 has 14 amino acids. This chain's CDR3 is CASSRGLAGYEQYF. The DNA for the CDR3 is TGTGCCAGTAGTAGGGGACTAGCGGGCTACGAGCAGTACTTC.